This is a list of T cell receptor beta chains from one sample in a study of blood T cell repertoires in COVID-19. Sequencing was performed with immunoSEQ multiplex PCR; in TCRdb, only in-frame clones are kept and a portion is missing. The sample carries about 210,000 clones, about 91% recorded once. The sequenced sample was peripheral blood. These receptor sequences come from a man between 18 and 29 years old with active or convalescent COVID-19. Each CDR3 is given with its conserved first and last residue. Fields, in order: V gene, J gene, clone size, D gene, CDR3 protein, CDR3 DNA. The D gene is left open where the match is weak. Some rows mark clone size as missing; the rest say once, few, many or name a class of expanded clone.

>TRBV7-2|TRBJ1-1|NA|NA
CASRGRGNTEAFF
TGTGCCAGCAGGGGGCGGGGGAACACTGAAGCTTTCTTT
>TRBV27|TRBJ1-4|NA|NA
CASSFARPGGNEKLFF
TGTGCCAGCAGTTTCGCCCGACCTGGAGGTAATGAAAAACTGTTTTTT
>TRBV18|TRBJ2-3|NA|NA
CASSPQGDTQYF
TGTGCCAGCTCACCACAGGGGGATACGCAGTATTTT
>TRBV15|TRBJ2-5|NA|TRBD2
CATRGTSGKTQYF
TGTGCCACCAGGGGGACTAGCGGGAAGACCCAGTACTTC
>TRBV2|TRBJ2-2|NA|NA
CASNVALNTEELFF
TGTGCCAGCAACGTAGCGCTAAACACCGAGGAGCTGTTTTTT
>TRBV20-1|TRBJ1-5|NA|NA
CSASAGGQYSNQPQHF
TGCAGTGCTAGTGCGGGGGGACAATATAGCAATCAGCCCCAGCATTTT
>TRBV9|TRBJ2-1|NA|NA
CASSLLAANNEQFF
TGTGCCAGCAGCCTACTCGCAGCGAACAATGAGCAGTTCTTC
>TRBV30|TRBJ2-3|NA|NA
CAWTSGTDTQYF
TGTGCCTGGACTAGCGGCACAGATACGCAGTATTTT
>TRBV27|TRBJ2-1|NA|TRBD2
CASSLSPGLAGAPYNEQFF
TGTGCCAGCAGTTTATCACCAGGACTAGCGGGAGCTCCATACAATGAGCAGTTCTTC
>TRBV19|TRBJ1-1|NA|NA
CASSMGGMNTEAFF
TGTGCCAGCAGTATGGGCGGGATGAACACTGAAGCTTTCTTT
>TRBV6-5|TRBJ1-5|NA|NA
CASSPPGFQPQHF
TGTGCCAGCAGTCCTCCGGGGTTTCAGCCCCAGCATTTT
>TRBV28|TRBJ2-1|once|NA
CASSSAGVEVYNEQFF
TGTGCCAGCAGTTCCGCCGGGGTGGAAGTCTACAATGAGCAGTTCTTC
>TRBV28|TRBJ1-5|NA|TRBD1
CASSPGQGLPQHF
TGTGCCAGCAGTCCGGGACAGGGGTTGCCCCAGCATTTT
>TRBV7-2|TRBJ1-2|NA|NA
CASSPSTGYGYTF
TGTGCCAGCAGCCCATCGACTGGCTATGGCTACACCTTC
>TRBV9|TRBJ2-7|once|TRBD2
CASSVDPGGTYEQYF
TGTGCCAGCAGCGTAGATCCGGGAGGGACCTACGAGCAGTACTTC
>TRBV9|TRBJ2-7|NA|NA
CASSVGPRGGYEQYF
TGTGCCAGCAGCGTAGGCCCAAGGGGAGGCTACGAGCAGTACTTC
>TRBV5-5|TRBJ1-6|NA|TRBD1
CASSTDRGGGPPLHF
TGTGCCAGCAGCACCGACAGGGGAGGCGGTCCACCCCTCCACTTT
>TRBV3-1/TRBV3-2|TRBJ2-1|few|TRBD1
CASSLQGWNYNEQFF
TGTGCCAGCAGCCTACAGGGGTGGAACTACAATGAGCAGTTCTTC
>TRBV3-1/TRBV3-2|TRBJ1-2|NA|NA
CASSQEFPEVRGYTF
TGTGCCAGCAGCCAAGAATTTCCAGAGGTTCGGGGCTACACCTTC
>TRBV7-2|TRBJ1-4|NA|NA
CASSLAFQGYGEKLFF
TGTGCCAGCAGCTTAGCTTTCCAGGGGTACGGTGAAAAACTGTTTTTT
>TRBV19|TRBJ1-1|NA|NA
CASTLSPGMHTEAFF
TGTGCCAGTACCCTAAGCCCAGGTATGCACACTGAAGCTTTCTTT
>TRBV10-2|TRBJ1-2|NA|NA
CASSDDARRGYTF
TGCGCCAGCAGTGATGACGCCCGGCGGGGCTACACCTTC
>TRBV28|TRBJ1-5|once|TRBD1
CASRLDRGSNQPQHF
TGTGCCAGCAGGTTGGACAGGGGGAGCAATCAGCCCCAGCATTTT
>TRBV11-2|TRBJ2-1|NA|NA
CASSLDLGGSRFF
TGTGCCAGCAGCTTAGATCTAGGAGGGAGTCGGTTCTTC
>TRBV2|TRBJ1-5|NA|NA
CASSLPSQPQHF
TGTGCCAGCAGTCTCCCCAGTCAGCCCCAGCATTTT
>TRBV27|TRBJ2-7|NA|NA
CASSLLSSYEQYF
TGTGCCAGCAGTTTATTGAGTAGCTACGAGCAGTACTTC
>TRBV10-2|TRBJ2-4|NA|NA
CASSDRASNIQYF
TGCGCCAGCAGTGACAGGGCTTCAAACATTCAGTACTTC
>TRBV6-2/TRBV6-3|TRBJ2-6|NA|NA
CASSYRGSGANVLTF
TGTGCCAGCAGTTATAGGGGCTCTGGGGCCAACGTCCTGACTTTC
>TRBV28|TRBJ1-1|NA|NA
CASSLRSGGVKTEAFF
TGTGCCAGCAGTTTACGGTCCGGGGGAGTCAAAACTGAAGCTTTCTTT
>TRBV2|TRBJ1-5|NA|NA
CASSDQGAPQPQHF
TGTGCCAGCAGTGATCAGGGTGCTCCCCAGCCCCAGCATTTT
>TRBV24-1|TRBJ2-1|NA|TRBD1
CATSDSQGVQYNEQFF
TGTGCCACCAGTGATTCCCAGGGGGTACAATACAATGAGCAGTTCTTC
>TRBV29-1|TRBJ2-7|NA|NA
CSARQKFTYEQYF
TGCAGCGCCCGACAGAAATTTACCTACGAGCAGTACTTC
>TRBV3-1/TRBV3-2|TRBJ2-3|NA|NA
CASSQGLVSDTQYF
TGTGCCAGCAGCCAAGGACTAGTATCCGATACGCAGTATTTT
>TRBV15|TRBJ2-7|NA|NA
CATSREGGPQYF
TGTGCCACCAGCAGAGAGGGGGGGCCGCAGTACTTC
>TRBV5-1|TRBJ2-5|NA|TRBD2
CASSLAGTSGSGQETQYF
TGCGCCAGCAGCTTGGCCGGGACTAGCGGGAGTGGGCAAGAGACCCAGTACTTC
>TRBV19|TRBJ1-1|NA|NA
CAKMRGGRTTEAFF
TGTGCCAAGATGAGGGGGGGCCGGACCACTGAAGCTTTCTTT
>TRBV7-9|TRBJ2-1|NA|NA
CASSLVVGSKGNEQFF
TGTGCCAGCAGCTTAGTCGTCGGGAGTAAGGGGAATGAGCAGTTCTTC
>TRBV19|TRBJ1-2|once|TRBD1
CASSPKGQVLALYGYTF
TGTGCCAGTAGTCCCAAAGGACAGGTATTAGCTCTATATGGCTACACCTTC
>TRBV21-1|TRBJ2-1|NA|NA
CASSRFEGARNEQFF
TGTGCCAGCAGCAGATTTGAGGGGGCGCGGAATGAGCAGTTCTTC
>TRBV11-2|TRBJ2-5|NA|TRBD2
CASSWLAGSQETQYF
TGTGCCAGCAGCTGGCTAGCGGGAAGCCAAGAGACCCAGTACTTC
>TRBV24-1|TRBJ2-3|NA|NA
CATSDPRFTDTQYF
TGTGCCACCAGTGATCCCCGTTTCACAGATACGCAGTATTTT
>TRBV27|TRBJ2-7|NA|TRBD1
CASSFVGTGGDEQYF
TGTGCCAGCAGTTTCGTTGGGACAGGGGGAGATGAGCAGTACTTC
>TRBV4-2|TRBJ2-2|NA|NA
CASSQVVSSTGELFF
TGTGCCAGCAGCCAAGTTGTTTCCAGCACCGGGGAGCTGTTTTTT
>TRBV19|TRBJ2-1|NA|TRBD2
CASSIDLVRLAGRNEQFF
TGTGCCAGTAGTATAGATCTAGTCAGGCTAGCGGGAAGGAATGAGCAGTTCTTC
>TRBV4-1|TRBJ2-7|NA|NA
CASSQVSLGRGAYEQYF
TGCGCCAGCAGCCAAGTTAGTTTGGGCAGGGGGGCCTACGAGCAGTACTTC
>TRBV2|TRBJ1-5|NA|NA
CASSAVAGVSNQPQHF
TGTGCCAGCAGTGCGGTGGCAGGGGTGAGCAATCAGCCCCAGCATTTT
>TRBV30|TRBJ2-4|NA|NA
CAWSVLSGGVGGGIQYF
TGTGCCTGGAGTGTACTGTCCGGGGGAGTCGGGGGAGGCATTCAGTACTTC
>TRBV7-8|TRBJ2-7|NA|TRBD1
CASSLVSPLRTGASEQYF
TGTGCCAGCAGCTTAGTGTCCCCACTCCGGACAGGGGCGAGCGAGCAGTACTTC
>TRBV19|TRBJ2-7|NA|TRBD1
CASSKGTGKYEQYF
TGTGCCAGTAGTAAGGGGACAGGGAAATACGAGCAGTACTTC
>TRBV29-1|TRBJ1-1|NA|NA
CSVVRAGDTEAFF
TGCAGCGTTGTCCGGGCAGGGGATACTGAAGCTTTCTTT